These 2 T cell receptor beta chains came from one sample sequenced in a study of blood T cell repertoires in COVID-19. Sequencing used immunoSEQ multiplex PCR; TCRdb keeps in-frame clones, though not all of them. The data show some 80,000 clones, with about 85% seen just once and 10% to 11% held by the top ten. The sample was peripheral blood. The receptors were gathered from a man aged 55 to 69 with COVID-19, enrolled during active disease.

This CDR3 reads CASSSGYGYTF. DNA for the CDR3: TGTGCCAGCAGTTCAGGATATGGCTACACCTTC. The chain uses TRBV2 and TRBJ1-2; D unresolved. Per the germline V gene, CDR1 is SNHLY and CDR2 is FYNNEI. CDR3 length: 11 residues. Trimming took 5 bases from V and 5 from J, leaving 6 bases between them. The entire variable domain, with the rest obtained from reference TRBV2 and TRBJ1-2, is as follows: EPEVTQTPSHQVTQMGQEVILRCVPISNHLYFYWYRQILGQKVEFLVSFYNNEISEKSEIFDDQFSVERPDGSNFTLKIRSTKLEDSAMYFCASSSGYGYTFGSGTRLTVV.

The CDR3 here is CASSYLRGGDSPLHF. CDR3 in DNA: TGTGCCAGCAGTTACCTCAGAGGGGGGGATTCACCCCTCCACTTT. The rearrangement joins TRBV6-2 or TRBV6-3 to TRBJ1-6; maybe TRBD1 (6 bases). The CDR3 has 15 residues. V was trimmed by 2 bases and J by 8 bases, leaving 13 bases between them. Germline V lookup: CDR1 MNHEY, CDR2 SVGEGT.